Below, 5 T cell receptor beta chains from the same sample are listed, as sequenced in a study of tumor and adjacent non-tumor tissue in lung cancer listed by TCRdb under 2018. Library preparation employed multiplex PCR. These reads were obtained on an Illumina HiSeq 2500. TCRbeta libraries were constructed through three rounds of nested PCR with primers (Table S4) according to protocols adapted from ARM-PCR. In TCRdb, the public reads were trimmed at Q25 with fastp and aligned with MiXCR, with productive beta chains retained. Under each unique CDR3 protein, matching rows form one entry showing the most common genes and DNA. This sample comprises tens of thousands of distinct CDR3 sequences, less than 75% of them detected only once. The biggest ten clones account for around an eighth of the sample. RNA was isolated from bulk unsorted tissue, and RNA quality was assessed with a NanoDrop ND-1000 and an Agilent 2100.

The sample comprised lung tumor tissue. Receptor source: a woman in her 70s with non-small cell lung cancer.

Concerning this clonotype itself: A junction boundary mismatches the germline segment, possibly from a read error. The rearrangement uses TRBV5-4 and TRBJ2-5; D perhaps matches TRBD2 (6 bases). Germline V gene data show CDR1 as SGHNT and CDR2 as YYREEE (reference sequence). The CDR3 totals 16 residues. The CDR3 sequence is CGSSLLLRRGEETQYF. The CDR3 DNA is TGTGGCAGCAGCTTGCTGTTGAGGCGGGGCGAGGAGACCCAGTACTTC.

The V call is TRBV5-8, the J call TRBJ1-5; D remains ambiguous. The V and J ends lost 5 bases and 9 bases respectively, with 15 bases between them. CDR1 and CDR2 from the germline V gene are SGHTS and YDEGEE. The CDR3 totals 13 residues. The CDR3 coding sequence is TGTGCCAGCAGAGGAGTCAGGCCATCGCCCCAGCATTTT. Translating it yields CASRGVRPSPQHF. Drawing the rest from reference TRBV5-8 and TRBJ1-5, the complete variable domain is EAGVTQSPTHLIKTRGQQATLRCSPISGHTSVYWYQQALGLGLQFLLWYDEGEERNRGNFPPRFSGRQFPNYSSELNVNALELEDSALYLCASRGVRPSPQHFGDGTRLSIL.

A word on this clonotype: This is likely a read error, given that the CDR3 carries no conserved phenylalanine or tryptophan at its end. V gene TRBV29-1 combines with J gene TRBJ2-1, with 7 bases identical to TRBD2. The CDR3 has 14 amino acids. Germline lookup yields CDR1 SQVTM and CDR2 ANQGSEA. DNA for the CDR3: TGCAGGGTCGATAGGGAGGGAACCTACAATGAGCAGTTCCTC. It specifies CRVDREGTYNEQFL.

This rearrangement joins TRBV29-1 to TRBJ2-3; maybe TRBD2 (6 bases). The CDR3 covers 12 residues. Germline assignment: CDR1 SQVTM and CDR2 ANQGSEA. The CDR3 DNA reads TGCAACGTGGGACTCAGCTCAGACACACAGTATTTT. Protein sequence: CNVGLSSDTQYF.

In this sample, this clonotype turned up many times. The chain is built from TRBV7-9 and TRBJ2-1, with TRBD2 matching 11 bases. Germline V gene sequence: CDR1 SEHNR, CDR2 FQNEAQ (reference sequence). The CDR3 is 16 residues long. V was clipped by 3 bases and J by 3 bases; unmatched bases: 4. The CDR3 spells CASSFGTSGHYNEQFF. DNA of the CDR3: TGTGCCAGCAGCTTCGGGACTAGCGGCCACTACAATGAGCAGTTCTTC.